The TCR beta chain under discussion was sequenced for a study of blood T cell repertoires in COVID-19. About the research overall: There were acute and convalescent COVID-19 samples, and they came from the United States, Italy and Spain. Sources were T cells, B-cell-depleted T cells, or PBMCs; the material itself was cDNA or gDNA.

V was pared by 1 base and J by 5 bases, with 19 bases between. The CDR3 is 16 residues long. Germline lookup yields CDR1 SGDLS and CDR2 YYNGEE. In the authors' methods: Reference gene primer amplification gave nucleated cell count estimates. Produced via immunoSEQ multiplex PCR; TCRdb's table is partial and in-frame only. That table furnishes V, J and clone size, whereas the DNA furnished D and trimming. The sample lists 280,000 or so clones; over 75% were seen once. Material for sequencing was peripheral blood. The origin of this receptor is a woman in her sixties or seventies with acute or convalescent COVID-19. This chain uses TRBV9 with TRBJ2-7; a weak D match, TRBD2 (7 bases). The chain's CDR3 is CASSVFRGAGIHEQYF. DNA for the CDR3: TGTGCCAGCAGCGTATTCCGGGGGGCGGGAATCCACGAGCAGTACTTC.